This T cell receptor beta chain derives from a study of CD8 T cells in Susac syndrome. RNA totalling roughly 0.45 to 1 ug underwent reverse transcription with random hexamers. TCRdb re-derived calls from the immunoSEQ multiplex PCR reads in MiXCR, one entry per CDR3 protein. The sample yields around 180,000 distinct CDR3 sequences, approximately 94% seen once. Trimming cost V 2 bases and J 8 bases; bases outside gene matches: 5. The CDR3 loop spans 15 amino acids. Germline-derived CDR1 and CDR2 are MNHEY and SMNVEV (reference sequence). This sequence joins TRBV27 and TRBJ2-1; 11 bases map to TRBD2. The sequence was collected from a human donor with multiple sclerosis. The material sequenced was CD4+ T cells from PBMCs. The CDR3 loop reads CASSLTSGGGDEQFF. CDR3 DNA: TGTGCCAGCAGTTTAACTAGCGGGGGAGGGGATGAGCAGTTCTTC.